This T cell receptor beta chain emerged from a study of T cell repertoires in cytomegalovirus infection. On the study more broadly: A matching HLA type, together with CMV infection, was signaled by public TCR beta signatures. Study-wide points: Carriers of CMV and the relevant HLA type were discriminated by public TCR beta frequency. Ex vivo responses were dominated by HLA-C-restricted CMV-specific TCR beta clonotypes.

This clonotype was seen many times. Its antigen is undetermined. V lost 7 bases, J lost 7 bases, and 17 bases lay in between. The CDR3 is made up of 15 amino acids. Germline V gives CDR1 SGHTA, CDR2 FQGNSA. Via MiXCR, TCRdb re-called the reads, giving one row per CDR3 protein. The table includes a few hundred thousand distinct CDR3 sequences, less than 30% detected once. The sequencing input was PBMCs. The clonotype originates from a human donor in good health (CMV status not recorded). Some clones in this sample may be carry-over from other donors' samples. This chain connects TRBV7-2 to TRBJ1-6; D possibly corresponds to TRBD1 (5 bases). The CDR3 here is CASITTDSANSPLHF. In DNA form, the CDR3 reads TGTGCCAGCATCACGACCGACAGTGCGAATTCACCCCTCCACTTT.